These 12 T cell receptor beta chains came from one sample sequenced in a study of patients and donors after allogeneic stem cell transplantation. TCRdb itself ran the RT-PCR reads through MiXCR, one entry per CDR3 protein. The table has a few hundred thousand distinct CDR3 sequences, 38% seen once. Source material: blood, either unsorted or a sorted T cell fraction (not recorded which). The source is a human donor who was either an allogeneic HSCT recipient or a stem cell or donor lymphocyte infusion donor (not recorded which). It is not recorded whose cells these are; they may come from a transplant donor.

This clonotype turned up a few times. CDR3 nucleotide sequence: TGCGCCAGCAGCTTGGTGGCTGGTGAGCAGTTCTTC. Amino acids: CASSLVAGEQFF. The chain uses TRBV5-1 and TRBJ2-1; D gene uncertain. Looked up from germline, CDR1 is SGHRS and CDR2 is YFSETQ. This CDR3 contains 12 residues. V shed 0 bases and J shed 9 bases, with 7 bases lying between them.

This clonotype came up a few times. The chain recombines TRBV12-3 or TRBV12-4 with TRBJ2-1, with 7 nucleotides matching TRBD1. This CDR3 is 11 amino acids long. With 4 bases clipped from V and 9 bases from J, the junction kept 0 bases outside the gene matches. This CDR3 reads CASSWDSEQFF. The CDR3 DNA reads as TGTGCCAGCAGTTGGGACAGTGAGCAGTTCTTC.

This clonotype was seen more than once but under ten times. V is TRBV4-3 and J is TRBJ1-2, with 7 bases that match TRBD1. Looked up from germline, CDR1 is LGHNA and CDR2 is YSLEER. This CDR3 region has 15 residues. Germline trimming cut 0 bases from V and 5 bases from J; bases unmatched to any gene: 6. CDR3 region: CASSQDPGQLYGYTF. For the CDR3, the DNA is TGCGCCAGCAGCCAAGATCCGGGACAGCTATATGGCTACACCTTC.

This chain uses TRBV12-3 or TRBV12-4 with TRBJ2-1, with TRBD2 matching over 7 bases. This CDR3 contains 12 residues. Losses at the gene ends were 6 bases for V and 9 bases for J; bases not matched to a gene: 5. The CDR3 nucleotides are TGTGCCAGCAGCCTTACGGGGGGTGAGCAGTTCTTC. It yields the protein CASSLTGGEQFF.

This clonotype has only a few counts. This rearrangement joins TRBV28 to TRBJ1-2; weak D call: TRBD1 (5 bases). CDR3 length equals 15 residues. The germline V and J ends were trimmed by 8 bases and 4 bases, with 20 bases remaining between them. Germline CDR1 is MDHEN and CDR2 is SYDVKM. The CDR3 loop is CASGLGGTRVYGYTF. CDR3 in DNA: TGTGCCAGCGGCCTCGGGGGGACCCGGGTCTATGGCTACACCTTC.

The chain employs TRBV7-9 and TRBJ2-5, with TRBD1 identical over 7 bases. The J segment lost 1 base and the V segment lost 2 bases, leaving 10 bases of the junction unmatched. Germline V gene data show CDR1 as SEHNR and CDR2 as FQNEAQ (reference sequence). This CDR3 contains 17 residues. The CDR3 DNA reads as TGTGCCAGCAGCTTACCCGGGGTCCGGGACAGCCAAGAGACCCAGTACTTC. This encodes CASSLPGVRDSQETQYF.

This clonotype was recorded a few times. The V gene is TRBV18, the J gene TRBJ1-2; 7 bases line up with TRBD1. The CDR3 runs 13 residues. Germline CDR1 is KGHSH and CDR2 is LQKENI. V was pared by 3 bases and J by 5 bases, with 3 bases of the junction left unmatched. CDR3 bases: TGTGCCAGCTCACCTTGGGACAGTTATGGCTACACCTTC. Encoded protein: CASSPWDSYGYTF.

This clonotype was seen a handful of times. The CDR3 is CASSQEWGLNQPQHF. The CDR3 DNA is TGTGCCAGCAGCCAAGAATGGGGTCTCAATCAGCCCCAGCATTTT. V and J are TRBV3-1 and TRBJ1-5; D remains ambiguous. In germline, CDR1 is LGHDT, CDR2 YNNKEL (reference sequence). The CDR3 covers 15 residues. The germline V and J ends were trimmed by 0 bases and 3 bases, with 9 bases remaining between them.

The chain employs TRBV20-1 and TRBJ2-6; 10 nucleotides agree with TRBD1. The junction had 5 bases not matched to a gene; V was cut back by 6 bases and J by 0 bases. The CDR3 has 16 amino acids. Germline V CDR1 and CDR2: DFQATT, SNEGSKA (reference sequence). The CDR3 reads CSATGQGFSGANVLTF. CDR3 nucleotide sequence: TGCAGTGCGACGGGACAGGGGTTCTCTGGGGCCAACGTCCTGACTTTC.

This chain connects TRBV5-6 to TRBJ2-2, with 9 bases that match TRBD1. This CDR3 is built from 15 residues. Germline V gene sequence: CDR1 SGHDT, CDR2 YYEEEE. J lost 5 bases, V lost 5 bases, and 7 bases had no gene match. Here the CDR3 reads CASRRLQGATGELFF. The CDR3 nucleotides read TGTGCCAGCAGGAGATTACAGGGGGCAACCGGGGAGCTGTTTTTT.

This rearrangement joins TRBV7-2 to TRBJ1-1; D gene ambiguous. Germline V gene lookup returns CDR1 SGHTA and CDR2 FQGNSA. V lost 7 bases and J lost 0, with 12 bases in between. This CDR3 is 14 amino acids long. The CDR3 region is CASNPKQMNTEAFF. DNA for the CDR3: TGTGCCAGCAACCCTAAACAGATGAACACTGAAGCTTTCTTT. The complete variable domain, with remaining parts taken from reference TRBV7-2 and TRBJ1-1, reads GAGVSQSPSNKVTEKGKDVELRCDPISGHTALYWYRQSLGQGLEFLIYFQGNSAPDKSGLPSDRFSAERTGGSVSTLTIQRTQQEDSAVYLCASNPKQMNTEAFFGQGTRLTVV.

This clonotype was counted between two and nine times. J is TRBJ1-2 and V is TRBV20-1; D perhaps matches TRBD1 (5 bases). CDR3 length: 12 residues. The germline gives CDR1 DFQATT, CDR2 SNEGSKA (reference sequence). The CDR3 nucleotides read TGCAGCGCCGCCGGGACGAACTATGGCTACACCTTC. Translated: CSAAGTNYGYTF.